Listed below are T cell receptor beta chains from one sample, sequenced in a study of shared clonotypes between healthy human individuals. TCRdb's table, derived via immunoSEQ multiplex PCR, lists solely in-frame clones and lacks some. The sample consists of about 1.1 million clones, 70% to 85% of them appearing once. Sequencing input: memory CD4+ T cells from PBMCs. These receptors originate from a man between 18 and 35 years old in good health. Some clones in this sample may be carry-over from other donors' samples. The conserved cysteine and the conserved F or W are not part of the CDR3 here. The order of the fields is V gene, CDR3 length, J gene, CDR3 protein.

TRBV7-5	10	TRBJ2-1	VRSLAVDEQF
TRBV2	13	TRBJ2-7	ASSEAAGSSYEQY
TRBV7-9	12	TRBJ2-1	ASSSDYRRNEQF
TRBV2	12	TRBJ1-5	ASSELGGNQPQH
TRBV29-1	13	TRBJ2-7	SVLKGTSGSYEQY
TRBV7-2	11	TRBJ2-3	ASSPAVPDTQY
TRBV19	13	TRBJ1-4	ASRGTPATNEKLF
TRBV5-6	13	TRBJ2-5	ASSLDLYLQETQY
TRBV28	12	TRBJ1-2	ASSSGTVAYGYT
TRBV6-1	10	TRBJ1-4	ATSTPRGKLF
TRBV11-3	15	TRBJ2-3	ASSIGMTSGSPDTQY
TRBV29-1	9	TRBJ1-1	SVSDAGEAF
TRBV5-4	14	TRBJ2-1	ASSGGAGGIYNEQF
TRBV6-1	13	TRBJ2-5	ASSDRGLYQETQY
TRBV5-6	16	TRBJ1-4	ASSSPGGGRLHNEKLF
TRBV5-1	12	TRBJ1-2	ASSLGTSHDGYT
TRBV5-1	13	TRBJ1-2	ASSLGTVPDGGYT
TRBV11-2	13	TRBJ2-1	ASSGLAGGGNEQF
TRBV19	11	TRBJ1-2	ASSIGQGYGYT
TRBV10-1	12	TRBJ1-5	ASSETTGGQPQH
TRBV5-8	14	TRBJ2-7	ASSRGPGRDSYEQY
TRBV5-4	12	TRBJ1-2	ASSLTQGTDGYT
TRBV5-1	11	TRBJ1-3	ARGVVTGNTIY
TRBV9	13	TRBJ2-1	ASSAGTGTLNEQF
TRBV11-2	16	TRBJ2-3	ASSFFFWRESNTDTQY
TRBV7-8	13	TRBJ2-7	ASSKLTGGTDEQY
TRBV2	13	TRBJ2-7	ASSVNRGLTYEQY
TRBV6-5	9	TRBJ2-7	ASSSSVEQY
TRBV7-6	13	TRBJ2-1	ASSPGRYTYNEQF
TRBV10-3	15	TRBJ2-5	AISESLGGRGTETQY
TRBV7-8	15	TRBJ2-1	ASSFLTGLEEGNEQF
TRBV27	12	TRBJ2-7	ASSEYGGSYEQY
TRBV4-2	15	TRBJ2-2	ASSQRTSGSLGGELF
TRBV6-5	13	TRBJ1-4	ASSFRGTGNEKLF
TRBV19	12	TRBJ2-5	ASSMVGGRETQY
TRBV27	12	TRBJ2-2	ASSFRGNTGELF
TRBV9	13	TRBJ2-7	ASSVSTSDIYEQY
TRBV27	12	TRBJ2-5	ASSFRLAGPLRY
TRBV7-9	14	TRBJ2-3	ASSRQLGRGTDTQY
TRBV19	11	TRBJ1-2	ASRGQASSGYT
TRBV18	12	TRBJ2-7	ASSRGQGTGEQY
TRBV27	12	TRBJ1-2	ASSSPRRGAGYT
TRBV7-2	9	TRBJ1-1	ASSLAWEAF
TRBV7-9	13	TRBJ1-1	ASSLASGRNTEAF
TRBV5-6	15	TRBJ2-1	ASSLAGYPSSYNEQF
TRBV28	14	TRBJ2-3	ASKGMGRLITDTQY